The entry below describes one TCR beta chain. Its antigen is unknown. A much larger clone sits a single nucleotide away, making a read error possible. The record originates from a study of neurological immune-mediated disorders. Regarding the study as a whole: CDR3 amino acid sequences of expanded clones were not shared across subjects, a result suggesting private repertoires in all groups.

J was trimmed by 5 bases and V by 9 bases; bases with no gene match: 23. The CDR3 length is 19 residues. Germline V gene sequence: CDR1 SGHTA, CDR2 FQGNSA. The authors obtained over 160 million TCR-beta sequences from 15-18 subjects per sequencing run. TCRdb called the 5' RACE reads again in MiXCR, with one record for every CDR3 protein. The table includes roughly 48,000 distinct CDR3 sequences, roughly a quarter detected once. The chain joins TRBV7-2 to TRBJ2-7; 12 positions match TRBD2. The sample consisted of PBMCs. The sequence was obtained from a woman in her seventies in good health. The CDR3 loop reads CARSRSSLRLAGGPHEQYF. As DNA, the CDR3 is TGTGCCAGAAGCCGAAGTAGTCTTCGGCTAGCGGGAGGGCCCCACGAGCAGTACTTC.